These T cell receptor beta chains were read from a single sample in a study of response to subunit inactivated influenza vaccine. One entry per CDR3 protein, called by TCRdb with MiXCR from the RT-PCR reads. The sample shows about 190,000 distinct CDR3 sequences, around 15% of them seen only once. The sample in question was CD8+ T cells sorted from PBMCs, obtained 4 to 6 days after vaccination. The receptors derive from a man in his fifties who received an inactivated influenza vaccine. The CDR3 runs from the conserved cysteine through the conserved F or W. The order of the fields is J gene, clone size, CDR3 length, V gene, D gene, CDR3 protein, CDR3 DNA. D genes are given only for firm matches. Clone size appears in some rows only: once, few, many, or a class for an expanded clone.

TRBJ2-3,few,13,TRBV27,NA,CASSFFRTDTQYF,TGTGCCAGCAGTTTCTTCCGCACAGATACGCAGTATTTT
TRBJ2-1,many,12,TRBV12-3/TRBV12-4,NA,CASTDGYNEQFF,TGTGCCAGCACCGACGGATACAATGAGCAGTTCTTC
TRBJ1-1,NA,17,TRBV5-6,NA,CASSLGARDARNTEAFF,TGTGCCAGCAGCTTGGGCGCTAGGGATGCGCGGAACACTGAAGCTTTCTTT
TRBJ2-3,few,15,TRBV12-3/TRBV12-4,NA,CASSLDSGRTDTQYF,TGTGCCAGCAGTTTAGATAGTGGCCGCACAGATACGCAGTATTTT
TRBJ2-2,few,14,TRBV24-1,TRBD1,CATSGTGGTGELFF,TGTGCCACCTCTGGGACAGGGGGCACCGGGGAGCTGTTTTTT
TRBJ1-1,NA,15,TRBV19,NA,CASSILGGGNTEAFF,TGTGCCAGTAGTATCCTCGGGGGGGGCAACACTGAAGCTTTCTTT
TRBJ2-2,many,14,TRBV12-3/TRBV12-4,NA,CASSDTQNTGELFF,TGTGCCAGCTCCGACACTCAAAACACCGGGGAGCTGTTTTTT
TRBJ2-2,NA,13,TRBV27,NA,CASSFGGAGELFF,TGTGCCAGCAGTTTCGGGGGAGCCGGGGAGCTGTTTTTT
TRBJ2-1,NA,15,TRBV7-6,TRBD1,CASSEGQGAYNEQFF,TGTGCCAGCAGCGAAGGCCAGGGGGCCTACAATGAGCAGTTCTTC
TRBJ2-3,few,18,TRBV27,NA,CASSPSAGAGGSTDTQYF,TGTGCCAGCAGTCCGTCCGCCGGAGCGGGTGGTAGCACAGATACGCAGTATTTT
TRBJ1-2,few,17,TRBV20-1,NA,CSARDLRVGSIFYGYTF,TGCAGTGCTAGAGATTTGAGGGTCGGCTCTATCTTTTATGGCTACACCTTC
TRBJ2-3,NA,14,TRBV6-5,NA,CASSYGGRIDTQYF,TGTGCCAGCAGTTACGGGGGACGGATAGATACGCAGTATTTT
TRBJ2-7,NA,15,TRBV27,TRBD1,CASSFYRGLQGEQYF,TGTGCCAGCAGTTTCTACAGGGGGCTACAGGGCGAGCAGTACTTC
TRBJ2-3,few,16,TRBV27,TRBD2,CASGALAGGGTDTQYF,TGTGCCAGCGGGGCCTTAGCGGGAGGAGGGACAGATACGCAGTATTTT
TRBJ2-2,few,16,TRBV27,NA,CASSLKAGEVMGELFF,TGTGCCAGCAGTTTAAAGGCAGGGGAGGTCATGGGGGAGCTGTTTTTT
TRBJ2-1,few,18,TRBV7-6,TRBD2,CASSLDVRPGLGPNEQFF,TGTGCCAGCAGCTTAGACGTCCGACCGGGACTAGGGCCCAATGAGCAGTTCTTC
TRBJ2-4,NA,16,TRBV7-3,NA,CASSPTGWRVGNIQYF,TGTGCCAGCAGCCCTACCGGGTGGCGCGTGGGAAACATTCAGTACTTC
TRBJ2-7,few,13,TRBV12-3/TRBV12-4,NA,CASSGTDPNEQYF,TGTGCCAGCAGCGGGACGGATCCCAACGAGCAGTACTTC
TRBJ1-6,few,15,TRBV6-1,NA,CASSEAPTTGSPLHF,TGTGCCAGCAGTGAAGCTCCGACCACGGGTTCACCCCTCCACTTT
TRBJ1-5,many,12,TRBV25-1,NA,CASNHGGQPQHF,TGTGCCAGCAATCATGGTGGGCAGCCCCAGCATTTT
TRBJ1-1,few,20,TRBV12-1,NA,CASSFLRVAYPWRMNTEAFF,TGTGCCAGCAGCTTTCTAAGGGTAGCTTACCCTTGGCGGATGAACACTGAAGCTTTCTTT
TRBJ2-5,NA,12,TRBV12-3/TRBV12-4,NA,CASGQQEETQYF,TGTGCCAGCGGACAGCAAGAAGAGACCCAGTACTTC
TRBJ1-5,few,15,TRBV4-1,TRBD1,CASSQDRGESQPQHF,TGCGCCAGCAGCCAGGACAGGGGAGAAAGTCAGCCCCAGCATTTT
TRBJ2-7,NA,16,TRBV28,NA,CASSLSFRGGSYEQYF,TGTGCCAGCAGTTTATCCTTCAGGGGAGGGTCCTACGAGCAGTACTTC
TRBJ2-7,few,16,TRBV7-8,TRBD1,CASRPPGGDRVYEQYF,TGTGCCAGCAGACCCCCCGGCGGGGACAGGGTCTACGAGCAGTACTTC
TRBJ2-3,many,16,TRBV15,NA,CATSRGTGLSTDTQYF,TGTGCCACCAGCAGAGGAACGGGACTGAGCACAGATACGCAGTATTTT
TRBJ2-3,few,15,TRBV6-1,NA,CASSWAAGSTDTQYF,TGTGCCAGCTCCTGGGCGGCAGGAAGCACAGATACGCAGTATTTT
TRBJ2-2,NA,15,TRBV11-2,NA,CASSFWGRGTGELFF,TGTGCCAGCAGCTTTTGGGGAAGGGGCACCGGGGAGCTGTTTTTT